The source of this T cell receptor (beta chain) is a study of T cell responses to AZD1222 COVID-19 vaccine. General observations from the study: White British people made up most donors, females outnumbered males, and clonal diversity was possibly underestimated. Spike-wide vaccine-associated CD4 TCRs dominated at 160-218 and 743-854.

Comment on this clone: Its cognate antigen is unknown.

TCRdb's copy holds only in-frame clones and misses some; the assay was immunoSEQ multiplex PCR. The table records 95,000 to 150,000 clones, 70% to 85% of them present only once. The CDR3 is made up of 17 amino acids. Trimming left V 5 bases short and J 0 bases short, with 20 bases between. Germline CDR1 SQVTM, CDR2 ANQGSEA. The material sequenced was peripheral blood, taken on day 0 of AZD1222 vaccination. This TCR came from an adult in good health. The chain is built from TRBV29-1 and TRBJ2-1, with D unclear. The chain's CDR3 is CSVYAPSLRSSYNEQFF. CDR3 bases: TGCAGCGTTTATGCACCTTCTCTCCGGAGCTCCTACAATGAGCAGTTCTTC.